Presented here are 24 T cell receptor beta chains from one specimen sequenced in a study of CD8+ T cells in alopecia areata. After isolation, RNA underwent reverse transcription to generate cDNA as the sequencing template. TCRdb's table, derived via immunoSEQ multiplex PCR, lists solely in-frame clones and lacks some. The sample holds over 95,000 clones; roughly three fifths are singletons and the top ten take about 14%. The sample's treatment: oral pan-JAK inhibitor, 5-10 mg twice daily. Sequenced material: CD8+ T cells sorted from blood, taken at week 4, from a patient treated with tofacitinib. All receptors come from a human donor with alopecia areata.

As to this clone: The same CDR3 arises from other DNA sequences in this sample as well. This rearrangement joins TRBV27 to TRBJ2-2; D is unclear. The CDR3 has 12 residues. The V and J ends lost 5 bases and 2 bases respectively, with 3 bases between them. The germline V gene has CDR1 MNHEY and CDR2 SMNVEV (reference sequence). In DNA form, the CDR3 reads TGTGCCAGCAGTCCCAACACCGGGGAGCTGTTTTTT. Translated: CASSPNTGELFF.

This clone occurred a few times. V is TRBV6-6 and J is TRBJ1-2, with TRBD1 matching 8 bases. Germline V gene sequence: CDR1 MNHNY, CDR2 SVGAGI (reference sequence). After removal of 9 bases from V and 4 bases from J, the junction contained 13 bases not matched to a gene. This CDR3 is 15 amino acids long. As DNA, the CDR3 is TGTGCCAGGGAAAACGAGGACAGGGAGAGCTATGGCTACACCTTC. Translated: CARENEDRESYGYTF.

This clone has more than one count but fewer than ten. The chain couples TRBV28 to TRBJ2-7; the D gene is possibly TRBD1 (6 bases). The CDR3 contains 13 residues. CDR1 and CDR2 (germline): MDHEN, SYDVKM. Trimming left V 5 bases short and J 2 bases short, with 10 bases between. DNA of the CDR3: TGTGCCAGCAGTCTCCGACAGGCCTACGAGCAGTACTTC. This gives the protein CASSLRQAYEQYF. The full variable domain, its missing parts supplied by reference TRBV28 and TRBJ2-7, is DVKVTQSSRYLVKRTGEKVFLECVQDMDHENMFWYRQDPGLGLRLIYFSYDVKMKEKGDIPEGYSVSREKKERFSLILESASTNQTSMYLCASSLRQAYEQYFGPGTRLTVT.

This chain links TRBV18 with TRBJ2-5; D not certain. V lost 3 bases to trimming and J lost 4 bases, with 9 bases between them. The CDR3 has 13 amino acids. Germline CDR1 is KGHSH and CDR2 is LQKENI. Here the CDR3 DNA reads TGTGCCAGCTCACCTGCCAGCTCAGAGACCCAGTACTTC. This encodes CASSPASSETQYF.

This chain joins TRBV29-1 and TRBJ2-3, with TRBD2 matching 10 bases. The CDR3 consists of 17 residues. V shed 0 bases and J 7 bases; nucleotides not matched to a gene: 13. The germline V gene encodes CDR1 SQVTM and CDR2 ANQGSEA. CDR3 residues: CSVEDLILAGERNTQYF. CDR3 sequence (DNA): TGCAGCGTTGAAGATCTTATTCTAGCGGGAGAAAGAAATACGCAGTATTTT.

The chain joins TRBV6-4 to TRBJ2-2; D unclear. The V gene lost 4 bases and the J gene lost 4 bases, with 1 base spanning the gap. Germline-derived CDR1 and CDR2 are MRHNA and SNTAGT. The CDR3 totals 11 residues. CDR3 bases: TGTGCCAGCAGTGCCACCGGGGAGCTGTTTTTT. Amino acid sequence: CASSATGELFF.

Only a few counts were recorded for this clone. The CDR3 protein is CASSLGVQSTQYF. The CDR3 DNA is TGTGCCAGCAGTTTAGGGGTTCAAAGTACGCAGTATTTT. The rearrangement links TRBV27 to TRBJ2-3; D call uncertain. This CDR3 has 13 amino acids. The V and J ends lost 2 bases and 8 bases respectively, with 11 bases between them. CDR1 and CDR2 (germline): MNHEY, SMNVEV (reference sequence).

This clone was counted many times. The chain has TRBV5-5 and TRBJ2-1; 10 bases line up with TRBD2. The length of the CDR3 is 15 residues. From germline, CDR1 is SGHKS and CDR2 YYEKEE (reference sequence). The junction had 5 bases not matched to a gene; V was cut back by 4 bases and J by 4 bases. The CDR3 region is CASSLGLASYNEQFF. CDR3 coding DNA: TGTGCCAGCAGCCTGGGACTAGCGTCATACAATGAGCAGTTCTTC.

The genes are TRBV9 and TRBJ2-4, with 7 positions matching TRBD1. The V and J ends lost 0 bases and 8 bases, in that order; junction bases with no gene match: 8. Germline lookup yields CDR1 SGDLS and CDR2 YYNGEE. CDR3 length: 15 residues. CDR3 sequence (DNA): TGTGCCAGCAGCGTAGAGGGACAGAGGTTAGACATTCAGTACTTC. As protein: CASSVEGQRLDIQYF. Together with reference TRBV9 and TRBJ2-4, the CDR3 gives the full variable domain: DSGVTQTPKHLITATGQRVTLRCSPRSGDLSVYWYQQSLDQGLQFLIQYYNGEERAKGNILERFSAQQFPDLHSELNLSSLELGDSALYFCASSVEGQRLDIQYFGAGTRLSVL.

As concerns this clone: In the same sample, other DNA sequences code for this CDR3. The chain joins TRBV29-1 to TRBJ1-2, with 7 bases matching TRBD1. Germline CDR1 reads SQVTM; CDR2 reads ANQGSEA. The CDR3 sequence is 13 residues long. The V and J ends lost 6 bases and 2 bases, in that order; junction bases with no gene match: 6. The CDR3 coding sequence is TGCAGCGTGCCAGACAGGGCCAACTATGGCTACACCTTC. Its translation: CSVPDRANYGYTF.

The chain carries TRBV7-2 and TRBJ2-7, with D perhaps matching TRBD2 (6 bases). Germline-derived CDR1 and CDR2 are SGHTA and FQGNSA. The CDR3 sequence is 13 residues long. Trimming pared 2 bases from V and 7 bases from J, leaving 12 bases between. The CDR3 sequence: CASSLSGGEEQYF. CDR3 coding DNA: TGTGCCAGCAGCTTAAGTGGCGGGGAGGAGCAGTACTTC.

Relative to its sample, this clone is medium-sized. The rearrangement links TRBV4-1 to TRBJ1-5, with D unresolved. V was pared by 1 base and J by 0 bases, with 16 bases between. The germline CDR1 and CDR2 sequences are MGHRA and YSYEKL. This CDR3 comprises 18 residues. In DNA, the CDR3 is TGCGCCAGCAGCCAAGGTGTCAGCGGATTGTATAGCAATCAGCCCCAGCATTTT. It is translated as CASSQGVSGLYSNQPQHF.

This clone was seen a handful of times. The rearrangement joins TRBV15 to TRBJ2-7; D remains unclear. Trimming removed 10 bases at V and 6 bases at J, with 16 bases between. Germline V lookup: CDR1 LNHNV, CDR2 YYDKDF (reference sequence). The CDR3 is 12 residues long. CDR3 DNA sequence: TGTGCCAGCAGTGACGTTACTGGCGAGCAGTACTTC. Translation: CASSDVTGEQYF.

The CDR3 DNA reads as TGTGCCTGGAGTACCCGGACTAGGGCTTATTACGAGCAGTACTTC. Its protein product is CAWSTRTRAYYEQYF. The J gene is TRBJ2-7, the V gene TRBV30; 7 bases align to TRBD2. J gave up 4 bases and V 2 bases, and 11 bases lay outside the gene matches. The germline V gene encodes CDR1 GTSNPN and CDR2 SVGIG (reference sequence). The CDR3 runs 15 residues.

The genes are TRBV13 and TRBJ2-7; D not resolved. V shed 4 bases and J shed 1 base, with 5 bases lying between them. The CDR3 sequence is 12 residues long. Per the germline V gene, CDR1 is PRHDT and CDR2 is FYEKMQ (reference sequence). CDR3 sequence (DNA): TGTGCCAGCAGCTCCCGGTCCTACGAGCAGTACTTC. Translated: CASSSRSYEQYF.

The chain couples TRBV5-4 to TRBJ2-3; no reliable D call. Germline CDR1 SGHNT, CDR2 YYREEE (reference sequence). The CDR3 loop spans 15 amino acids. Trimming removed 4 bases from V and 1 base from J, with 13 bases in between. CDR3 loop: CASSPRREGTDTQYF. The DNA for the CDR3 is TGTGCCAGCAGCCCCCGGAGAGAGGGCACAGATACGCAGTATTTT.

This clone has just a few counts. The genes are TRBV4-2 and TRBJ2-7, with a tentative D call TRBD2 (6 bases). The CDR3 spans 16 residues. Looked up from germline, CDR1 is LGHNA and CDR2 is YNFKEQ. V was cut by 0 bases and J by 0 bases, with 12 bases left in between. Here the CDR3 DNA reads TGTGCCAGCAGCCAAGACCCCGCTAGCGACTCCTACGAGCAGTACTTC. Translating it yields CASSQDPASDSYEQYF.

The chain uses TRBV18 and TRBJ1-1; 7 bases fit TRBD1. The CDR3 contains 14 residues. Germline loops: CDR1 KGHSH, CDR2 LQKENI. V was pared by 3 bases and J by 4 bases, with 5 bases of the junction left unmatched. CDR3 amino acids: CASSPTGKTTEAFF. Here the CDR3 DNA reads TGTGCCAGCTCACCGACAGGGAAAACCACTGAAGCTTTCTTT.

The genes are TRBV27 and TRBJ1-2; the D is unclear. The CDR3 consists of 12 residues. From germline, CDR1 is MNHEY and CDR2 SMNVEV (reference sequence). V dropped 3 bases and J dropped 8 bases, with 10 bases sitting between them. CDR3 loop: CASSFPGEGYTF. DNA of the CDR3: TGTGCCAGCAGTTTCCCTGGGGAGGGCTACACCTTC.

This clone was picked up a small number of times. The chain combines TRBV23-1 with TRBJ1-5, with a possible D match to TRBD1 (5 bases). TRBV23-1 is reported as an ORF; its role is uncertain. V was clipped by 8 bases and J by 1 base, with 15 bases between them. This CDR3 is built from 15 residues. The CDR3 spells CASPRSRGSNQPQHF. The CDR3 nucleotides are TGCGCCAGCCCCCGATCGAGGGGAAGCAATCAGCCCCAGCATTTT.

The CDR3 bases are TGTGCCTGGAGTGAGACTAGCCGAGCGGACAATGAGCAGTTCTTC. It yields the protein CAWSETSRADNEQFF. The chain links TRBV30 to TRBJ2-1; 7 bases map to TRBD2. V trimming: 1 base; J trimming: 5 bases; junction bases outside the gene matches: 8. Germline V lookup: CDR1 GTSNPN, CDR2 SVGIG (reference sequence). The CDR3 loop spans 15 amino acids.

The chain recombines TRBV7-9 with TRBJ1-2; tentative D call: TRBD1 (5 bases). Germline lookup yields CDR1 SEHNR and CDR2 FQNEAQ (reference sequence). V lost 1 base to trimming and J lost 1 base, with 10 bases between them. This CDR3 is 15 amino acids long. CDR3 residues: CASSLGSGSNYGYTF. The CDR3 DNA is TGTGCCAGCAGCTTAGGTTCAGGGAGTAACTATGGCTACACCTTC.

This clone has a single count. This chain connects TRBV5-6 to TRBJ1-1, with 8 nucleotides matching TRBD1. The V segment lost 3 bases and the J segment 6 bases; nucleotides outside the gene matches: 4. Germline CDR1 SGHDT, CDR2 YYEEEE. There are 13 residues in the CDR3. The CDR3 nucleotides read TGTGCCAGCAGCTGGGACAGGACCCCTGAAGCTTTCTTT. As protein: CASSWDRTPEAFF.

This chain connects TRBV4-1 to TRBJ1-5; D possibly corresponds to TRBD1 (6 bases). This CDR3 is built from 15 residues. V dropped 0 bases and J dropped 5 bases, with 11 bases sitting between them. Germline CDR1 is MGHRA and CDR2 is YSYEKL. The DNA of the CDR3 is TGCGCCAGCAGCCAAGATTGGAGGGGGTATCAGCCCCAGCATTTT. It encodes CASSQDWRGYQPQHF.